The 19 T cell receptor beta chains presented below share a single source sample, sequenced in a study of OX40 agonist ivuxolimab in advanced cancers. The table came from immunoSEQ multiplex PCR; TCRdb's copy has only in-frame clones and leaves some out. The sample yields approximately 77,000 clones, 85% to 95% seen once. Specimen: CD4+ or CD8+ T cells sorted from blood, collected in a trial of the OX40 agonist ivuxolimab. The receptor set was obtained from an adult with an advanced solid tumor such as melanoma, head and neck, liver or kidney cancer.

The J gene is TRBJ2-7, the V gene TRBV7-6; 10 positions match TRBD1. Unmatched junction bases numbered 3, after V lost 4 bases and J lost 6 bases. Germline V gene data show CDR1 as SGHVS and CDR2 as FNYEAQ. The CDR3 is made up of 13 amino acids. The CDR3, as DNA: TGTGCCAGCAGCTCCGGGACAGGGGTCGAGCAGTACTTC. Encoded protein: CASSSGTGVEQYF.

The CDR3 coding sequence is TGTGCCAGCAGCTCGGCTGGTTTACCCAACACTGAAGCTTTCTTT. Translation gives CASSSAGLPNTEAFF. This chain uses TRBV7-2 with TRBJ1-1, with D uncertain. This CDR3 contains 15 residues. The V gene's germline CDR1 is SGHTA and CDR2 FQGNSA. V was cut by 4 bases and J by 2 bases, with 14 bases left in between.

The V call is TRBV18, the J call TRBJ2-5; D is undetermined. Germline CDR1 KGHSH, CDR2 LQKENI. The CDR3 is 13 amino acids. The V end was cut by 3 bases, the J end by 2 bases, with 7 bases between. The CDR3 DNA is TGTGCCAGCTCACCCGCCCGACAAGAGACCCAGTACTTC. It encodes CASSPARQETQYF.

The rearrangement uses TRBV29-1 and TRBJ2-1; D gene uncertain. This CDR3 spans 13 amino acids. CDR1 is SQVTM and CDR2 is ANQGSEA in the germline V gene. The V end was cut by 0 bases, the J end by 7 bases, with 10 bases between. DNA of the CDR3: TGCAGCGTTGAAGAACTAATTATAAATGAGCAGTTCTTC. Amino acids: CSVEELIINEQFF.

Written as DNA, the CDR3 is TGTGCCAGCAGTCCGTTTTCTATAGAGGGGAAAACCGGGGAGCTGTTTTTT. This codes for CASSPFSIEGKTGELFF. The rearrangement links TRBV27 to TRBJ2-2; D is tentatively TRBD1 or TRBD2 (5 bases each). Germline CDR1 MNHEY, CDR2 SMNVEV (reference sequence). The CDR3 extends over 17 amino acids. V was cut by 5 bases and J by 5 bases, with 21 bases left in between.

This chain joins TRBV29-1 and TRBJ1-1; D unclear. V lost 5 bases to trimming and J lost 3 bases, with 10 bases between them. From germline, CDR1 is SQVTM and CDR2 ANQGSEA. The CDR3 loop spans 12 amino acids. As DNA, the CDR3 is TGCAGCGTTCTGGATGAGTACACTGAAGCTTTCTTT. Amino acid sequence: CSVLDEYTEAFF.

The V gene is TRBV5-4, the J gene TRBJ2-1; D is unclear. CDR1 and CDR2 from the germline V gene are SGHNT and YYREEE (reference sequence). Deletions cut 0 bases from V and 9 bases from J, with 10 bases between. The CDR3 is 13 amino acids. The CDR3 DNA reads TGTGCCAGCAGCTTGGGACACGTTAGTGAGCAGTTCTTC. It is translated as CASSLGHVSEQFF.

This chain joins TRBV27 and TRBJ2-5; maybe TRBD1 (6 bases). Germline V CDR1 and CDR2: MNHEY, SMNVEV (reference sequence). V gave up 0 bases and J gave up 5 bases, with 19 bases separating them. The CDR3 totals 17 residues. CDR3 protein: CASSLSFPQGFGETQYF. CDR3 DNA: TGTGCCAGCAGTTTATCCTTCCCTCAGGGGTTCGGGGAGACCCAGTACTTC.

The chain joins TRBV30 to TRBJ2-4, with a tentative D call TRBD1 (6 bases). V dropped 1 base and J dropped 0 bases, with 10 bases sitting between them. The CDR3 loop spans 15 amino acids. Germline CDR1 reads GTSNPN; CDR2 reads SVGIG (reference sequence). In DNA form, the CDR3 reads TGTGCCTGGAGTGGACAGGCCGGAGCCAAAAACATTCAGTACTTC. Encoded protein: CAWSGQAGAKNIQYF. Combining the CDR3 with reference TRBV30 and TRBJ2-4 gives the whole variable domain SQTIHQWPATLVQPVGSPLSLECTVEGTSNPNLYWYRQAAGRGLQLLFYSVGIGQISSEVPQNLSASRPQDRQFILSSKKLLLSDSGFYLCAWSGQAGAKNIQYFGAGTRLSVL.

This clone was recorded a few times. Here the CDR3 reads CASSPDRHSNQPQHF. The DNA of the CDR3 is TGTGCCAGCTCACCAGACAGACATAGCAATCAGCCCCAGCATTTT. The chain is built from TRBV18 and TRBJ1-5, with a possible D match to TRBD1 (5 bases). CDR3 length: 15 amino acids. V lost 2 bases, J lost 0 bases, and 8 bases lay in between. Germline-derived CDR1 and CDR2 are KGHSH and LQKENI.

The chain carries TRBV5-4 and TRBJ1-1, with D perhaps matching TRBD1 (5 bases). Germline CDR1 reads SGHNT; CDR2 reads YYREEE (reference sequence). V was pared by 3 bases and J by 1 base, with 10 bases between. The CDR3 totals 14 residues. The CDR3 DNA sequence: TGTGCCAGCAGCTCCTCCGGGGGGAACACTGAAGCTTTCTTT. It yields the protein CASSSSGGNTEAFF.

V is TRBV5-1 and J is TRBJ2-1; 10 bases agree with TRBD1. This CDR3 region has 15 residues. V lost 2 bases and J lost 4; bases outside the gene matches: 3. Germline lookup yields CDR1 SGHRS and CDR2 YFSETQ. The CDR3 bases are TGCGCCAGCAGCTTCAGGGGACAGGGGTACAATGAGCAGTTCTTC. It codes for CASSFRGQGYNEQFF.

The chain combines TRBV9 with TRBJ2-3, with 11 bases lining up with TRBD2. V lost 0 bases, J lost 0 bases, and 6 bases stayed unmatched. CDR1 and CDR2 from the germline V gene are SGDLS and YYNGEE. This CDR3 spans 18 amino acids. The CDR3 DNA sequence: TGTGCCAGCAGCGTAGAGCTAGCGGGGGGAGCTAGCACAGATACGCAGTATTTT. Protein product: CASSVELAGGASTDTQYF.

In nucleotides, the CDR3 is TGCGCCAGCAGCCCGGCGGGACAGCCTCCTCAGCCCCAGCATTTT. Protein product: CASSPAGQPPQPQHF. The chain uses TRBV5-1 and TRBJ1-5, with 7 bases that match TRBD1. Germline V gene lookup returns CDR1 SGHRS and CDR2 YFSETQ. The CDR3 covers 15 residues. Trimming at V came to 4 bases and at J to 6 bases, leaving 10 bases not matched to a gene.

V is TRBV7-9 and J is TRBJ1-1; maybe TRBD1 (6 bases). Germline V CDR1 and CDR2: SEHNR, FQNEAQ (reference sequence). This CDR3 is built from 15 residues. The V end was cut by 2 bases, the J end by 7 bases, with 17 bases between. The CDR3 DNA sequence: TGTGCCAGCAGCTTAAGTATTCCGGGGGCGGATGAAGCTTTCTTT. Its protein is CASSLSIPGADEAFF.

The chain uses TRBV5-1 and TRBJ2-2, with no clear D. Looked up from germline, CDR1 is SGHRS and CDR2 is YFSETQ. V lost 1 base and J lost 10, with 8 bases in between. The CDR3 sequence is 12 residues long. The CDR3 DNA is TGCGCCAGCAGCTTGCAACAAAAGGAGCTGTTTTTT. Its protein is CASSLQQKELFF.

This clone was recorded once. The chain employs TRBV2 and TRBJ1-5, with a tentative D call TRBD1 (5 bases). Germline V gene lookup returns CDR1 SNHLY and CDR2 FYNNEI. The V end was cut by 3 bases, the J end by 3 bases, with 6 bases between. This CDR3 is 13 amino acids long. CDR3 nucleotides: TGTGCCAGCAGTGACAGGGACAATCAGCCCCAGCATTTT. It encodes CASSDRDNQPQHF.

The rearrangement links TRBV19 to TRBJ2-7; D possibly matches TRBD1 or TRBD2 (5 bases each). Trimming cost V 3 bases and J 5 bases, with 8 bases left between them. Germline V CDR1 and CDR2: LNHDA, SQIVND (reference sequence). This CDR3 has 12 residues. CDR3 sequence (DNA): TGTGCCAGTAGTATGGTGGGGGACGAGCAGTACTTC. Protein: CASSMVGDEQYF.

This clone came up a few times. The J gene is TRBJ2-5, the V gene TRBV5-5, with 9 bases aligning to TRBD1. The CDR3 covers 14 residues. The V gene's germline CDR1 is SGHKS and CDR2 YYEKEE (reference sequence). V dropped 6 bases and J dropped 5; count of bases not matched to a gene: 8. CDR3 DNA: TGTGCCAGCACCCCGGGACAGGGAGGCGAGACCCAGTACTTC. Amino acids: CASTPGQGGETQYF.